This T cell receptor (beta chain) was found in a study of cytomegalovirus exposure and HLA in healthy donors. The donors were healthy bone marrow donors. PCR was performed using 60 Vbeta and 13 Jbeta primers. Here immunoSEQ multiplex PCR was the method, and the copy in TCRdb shows in-frame clones only, minus some. The data contain some 97,000 clones, 76% of them singletons. The V gene's germline CDR1 is MNHEY and CDR2 SMNVEV (reference sequence). The V gene end was trimmed by 5 bases and the J gene end by 0 bases; junction bases not matched to a gene: 4. This CDR3 region has 15 residues. General observations from the study: TCR sequences were mostly rare, though some public TCRs occurred in many donors. The classifier was said to identify cytomegalovirus status with high specificity and sensitivity.

Turning to this clone: Antigen unknown.

The genes are TRBV27 and TRBJ1-3, with 7 bases matching TRBD1. The sequencing sample was made of PBMCs. The sequence came from a woman aged 50 to 60 in good health and CMV-seropositive. CDR3 sequence (DNA): TGTGCCAGCAGTATAACAGGGGTCTCTGGAAACACCATATATTTT. Its protein is CASSITGVSGNTIYF.